This TCR beta chain was identified during a study of blood T cell repertoires in COVID-19. The overall study: Acute and convalescent COVID-19 specimens originated in the United States, Italy and Spain.

Here immunoSEQ multiplex PCR was the method, and the copy in TCRdb shows in-frame clones only, minus some. This table holds about 200,000 clones, nearly 90% found once. The CDR3 spans 18 residues. Germline V gene lookup returns CDR1 LGHDT and CDR2 YNNKEL (reference sequence). The V and J ends lost 1 base and 6 bases, in that order; junction bases with no gene match: 12. The chain has TRBV3-1 (or the pseudogene TRBV3-2) and TRBJ2-1; 10 bases match TRBD2. The material sequenced was PBMCs or T cells enriched from blood (not recorded which). This receptor was identified in a woman aged 25-40 years with acute COVID-19. The CDR3 region is CASSQAASGRPFCNEQFF. The CDR3 nucleotides are TGTGCCAGCAGCCAAGCAGCTAGCGGGAGACCTTTTTGCAATGAGCAGTTCTTC.